A single sample is the source of the 18 T cell receptor beta chains below, sequenced in a study of T cell responses to AZD1222 COVID-19 vaccine. Assay used: immunoSEQ multiplex PCR; TCRdb lists only in-frame clones, some missing. The sample has roughly 140,000 clones; 82% are singletons. The material sequenced was peripheral blood, taken on day 0 of MenACWY control vaccination. The source is an adult in good health.

This clone came up once. The J gene is TRBJ2-1, the V gene TRBV7-9; TRBD1 might be the D (6 bases). Trimming took 5 bases from V and 2 from J, leaving 19 bases between them. CDR3 length: 17 residues. In germline, CDR1 is SEHNR, CDR2 FQNEAQ (reference sequence). The DNA for the CDR3 is TGTGCCAGCAGCCATCCCTCTGCAGGGGCGGCCTACAATGAGCAGTTCTTC. Its translation is CASSHPSAGAAYNEQFF.

In its sample, this clone was seen once. V is TRBV2 and J is TRBJ1-5, with D uncertain. The CDR3 is made up of 12 amino acids. V was trimmed by 6 bases and J by 6 bases, leaving 9 bases between them. CDR1 is SNHLY and CDR2 is FYNNEI in the germline V gene. The CDR3 DNA reads as TGTGCCAGCAGGGGTATTGGTCAGCCCCAGCATTTT. Residues: CASRGIGQPQHF.

The chain recombines TRBV7-8 with TRBJ2-1; tentatively, D is TRBD2 (7 bases). This CDR3 region has 19 residues. Germline CDR1 SGHVS, CDR2 FQNEAQ. Trimming took 2 bases from V and 5 from J, leaving 25 bases between them. CDR3 DNA: TGTGCCAGCAGCTTATGGTCTTGGGCGTCGGGGGGCTATCACAATGAGCAGTTCTTC. Residues: CASSLWSWASGGYHNEQFF.

This clone has only one observation. The chain uses TRBV28 and TRBJ2-1, with 9 bases fitting TRBD1. The germline gives CDR1 MDHEN, CDR2 SYDVKM. With V trimmed by 6 bases and J by 7 bases, 10 bases remained unmatched. The CDR3 has 15 residues. The CDR3 sequence: CASSPGTGSRNEQFF. The CDR3 DNA follows: TGTGCCAGCAGCCCGGGGACAGGGTCCAGGAATGAGCAGTTCTTC.

A few counts support this clone. Sequence at one end of the junction differs from germline and may be a read error. The CDR3 nucleotides read TGTGCCAGCAGCTTAGATAGTGGGGGTTTTGGACAGGCTGGGGGATTT. This codes for CASSLDSGGFGQAGGF. This chain uses TRBV11-2 with TRBJ2-3; 7 bases fit TRBD1. Per the germline V gene, CDR1 is SGHAT and CDR2 is FQNNGV. The CDR3 consists of 16 residues.

The chain joins TRBV28 to TRBJ1-4, with D tentatively TRBD1 (6 bases). Trimming took 6 bases from V and 3 from J, leaving 14 bases between them. Germline-derived CDR1 and CDR2 are MDHEN and SYDVKM. This CDR3 spans 15 amino acids. The CDR3 DNA is TGTGCCAGCAGCCTGGGGGCGGCGCCTAATGAAAAACTGTTTTTT. It translates to CASSLGAAPNEKLFF.

V usage is TRBV5-1 and J usage is TRBJ2-7, with D unclear. The CDR3 is 12 residues long. Germline V gives CDR1 SGHRS, CDR2 YFSETQ. The germline V and J ends were trimmed by 3 bases and 5 bases, with 9 bases remaining between them. CDR3 sequence (DNA): TGCGCCAGCAGCTGGCCCGGAGACGAGCAGTACTTC. Its protein is CASSWPGDEQYF. Combining the CDR3 with reference TRBV5-1 and TRBJ2-7 gives the whole variable domain KAGVTQTPRYLIKTRGQQVTLSCSPISGHRSVSWYQQTPGQGLQFLFEYFSETQRNKGNFPGRFSGRQFSNSRSEMNVSTLELGDSALYLCASSWPGDEQYFGPGTRLTVT.

The chain couples TRBV7-9 to TRBJ1-1; perhaps TRBD1 as D (5 bases). Trimming pared 5 bases from V and 0 bases from J, leaving 16 bases between. The germline V gene encodes CDR1 SEHNR and CDR2 FQNEAQ (reference sequence). The CDR3 loop spans 16 amino acids. CDR3 sequence reads: CASSPGHQGLNTEAFF. As DNA, the CDR3 is TGTGCCAGCAGCCCAGGACACCAGGGCCTGAACACTGAAGCTTTCTTT.

The rearrangement joins TRBV6-5 to TRBJ2-5; D is possibly TRBD1 (6 bases). The CDR3 loop spans 14 amino acids. Germline CDR1 is MNHEY and CDR2 is SVGAGI. Trimming cost V 6 bases and J 1 base, with 12 bases left between them. In DNA, the CDR3 is TGTGCCAGCAGCCGAGGACAGCTCCAAGAGACCCAGTACTTC. Amino acid sequence: CASSRGQLQETQYF.

This chain links TRBV12-3 or TRBV12-4 with TRBJ1-1; D remains unclear. The CDR3 length is 11 residues. V lost 6 bases and J lost 2, with 4 bases in between. As DNA, the CDR3 is TGTGCCAGCAGGAGTAACACTGAAGCTTTCTTT. Amino acids: CASRSNTEAFF.

The V and J genes are TRBV5-1 and TRBJ2-3; a weak D match, TRBD1 (5 bases). This CDR3 has 15 amino acids. Trimming removed 0 bases at V and 1 base at J, with 9 bases between. In germline, CDR1 is SGHRS, CDR2 YFSETQ. CDR3 bases: TGCGCCAGCAGCTTGGATACAGGTGGCACAGATACGCAGTATTTT. Protein: CASSLDTGGTDTQYF.

The V gene is TRBV3-1 (or the pseudogene TRBV3-2), the J gene TRBJ2-3; D uncertain. Germline V gives CDR1 LGHDT, CDR2 YNNKEL (reference sequence). The CDR3 extends over 15 amino acids. The ends were cut back, 0 bases at V and 5 bases at J, with 12 bases in the middle. The CDR3 reads CASSQDLSSGDTQYF. The CDR3, as DNA: TGTGCCAGCAGCCAAGATCTTTCCTCCGGAGATACGCAGTATTTT.

This clone appeared a single time. This sequence joins TRBV6-5 and TRBJ2-2; 11 nucleotides match TRBD1. In germline, CDR1 is MNHEY, CDR2 SVGAGI. The CDR3 consists of 15 residues. With V trimmed by 6 bases and J by 6 bases, 6 bases remained unmatched. CDR3 sequence: CASRGQGVISGELFF. CDR3 nucleotide sequence: TGTGCCAGCAGGGGACAGGGGGTTATCTCCGGGGAGCTGTTTTTT.

The J gene is TRBJ2-3, the V gene TRBV3-1 (or the pseudogene TRBV3-2), with D tentatively TRBD1 (6 bases). Germline lookup yields CDR1 LGHDT and CDR2 YNNKEL (reference sequence). Trimming left V 4 bases short and J 0 bases short, with 11 bases between. The CDR3 spans 15 residues. Here the CDR3 reads CASSPWTASTDTQYF. The CDR3, as DNA: TGTGCCAGCAGCCCCTGGACAGCTAGCACAGATACGCAGTATTTT.

The chain couples TRBV5-1 to TRBJ1-1, with 7 bases matching TRBD1. The CDR3 has 15 residues. The germline CDR1 and CDR2 sequences are SGHRS and YFSETQ. The J segment lost 5 bases and the V segment lost 5 bases, leaving 12 bases of the junction unmatched. The CDR3 sequence: CASRLIEGAGTEAFF. CDR3 DNA sequence: TGCGCCAGCAGGTTGATCGAGGGGGCTGGAACTGAAGCTTTCTTT.

The chain links TRBV18 to TRBJ2-7; 7 bases align to TRBD2. This CDR3 is built from 13 residues. The V gene's germline CDR1 is KGHSH and CDR2 LQKENI. Trimming took 1 base from V and 6 from J; bases not matched to a gene: 3. The CDR3 bases are TGTGCCAGCTCACCACGGGGGGAGGGCGAGCAGTACTTC. This gives the protein CASSPRGEGEQYF.

As to this clone: This sample includes further DNA sequences coding for the same CDR3. The chain couples TRBV3-1 (or the pseudogene TRBV3-2) to TRBJ1-5; no reliable D call. Per the germline V gene, CDR1 is LGHDT and CDR2 is YNNKEL (reference sequence). The CDR3 is made up of 14 amino acids. The germline V and J ends were trimmed by 0 bases and 4 bases, with 7 bases remaining between them. The DNA for the CDR3 is TGTGCCAGCAGCCAAGATGTCGGGAATCAGCCCCAGCATTTT. Protein: CASSQDVGNQPQHF.

CDR3 in amino acids: CASSYSGGAGNQPQHF. The CDR3 bases are TGTGCCAGCAGTTACTCAGGGGGCGCAGGCAATCAGCCCCAGCATTTT. This rearrangement joins TRBV6-5 to TRBJ1-5, with 7 bases lining up with TRBD1. V dropped 0 bases and J dropped 2; count of bases not matched to a gene: 4. The germline gives CDR1 MNHEY, CDR2 SVGAGI. CDR3 length equals 16 residues.